Each of the 25 T cell receptor beta chains below was sequenced from the same sample in a study of beta chain features in type 1 diabetes. Expressed TCRB transcripts were sequenced after all isolated RNA was converted to cDNA. The data were produced by immunoSEQ multiplex PCR, yet TCRdb's version contains in-frame clones alone and is incomplete. In the table there are around 350,000 clones, 10% to 15% of which are singletons. Material: naive CD4+ T cells from blood. Source of these receptors: a man aged 18 to 35 in good health.

The CDR3 loop reads CASSRGLPSYEQYF. The DNA of the CDR3 is TGTGCCAGCAGCCGAGGACTGCCTTCCTACGAGCAGTACTTC. V usage is TRBV14 and J usage is TRBJ2-7; D is possibly TRBD2 (5 bases). V was clipped by 4 bases and J by 1 base, with 11 bases between them. This CDR3 has 14 residues. Germline CDR1 reads SGHDN; CDR2 reads FVKESK.

This clone has a count of ten or more. In the same sample, other DNA sequences code for this CDR3. This chain connects TRBV28 to TRBJ2-1; D unclear. Germline lookup yields CDR1 MDHEN and CDR2 SYDVKM. This CDR3 is 11 amino acids long. V lost 4 bases to trimming and J lost 5 bases, with 3 bases between them. In DNA, the CDR3 is TGTGCCAGCAGTTCTGACAATGAGCAGTTCTTC. Translating it yields CASSSDNEQFF.

This clone was seen a few times. This chain joins TRBV28 and TRBJ2-1; 9 bases align to TRBD2. V was clipped by 2 bases and J by 9 bases; unmatched bases: 14. The germline CDR1 and CDR2 sequences are MDHEN and SYDVKM. The CDR3 extends over 17 amino acids. CDR3 region: CASSLRGWRGGRGEQFF. The CDR3, as DNA: TGTGCCAGCAGTTTAAGGGGGTGGCGGGGGGGCCGCGGTGAGCAGTTCTTC. The full variable domain, in which reference TRBV28 and TRBJ2-1 provide the parts outside the CDR3, is DVKVTQSSRYLVKRTGEKVFLECVQDMDHENMFWYRQDPGLGLRLIYFSYDVKMKEKGDIPEGYSVSREKKERFSLILESASTNQTSMYLCASSLRGWRGGRGEQFFGPGTRLTVL.

The chain links TRBV5-1 to TRBJ2-1; no definite D call. CDR3 length: 16 amino acids. The germline V gene has CDR1 SGHRS and CDR2 YFSETQ. Trimming removed 1 base at V and 5 bases at J, with 16 bases between. The CDR3, as DNA: TGCGCCAGCAGCTTGATCGTGGTTGGAGAACACAATGAGCAGTTCTTC. Protein: CASSLIVVGEHNEQFF.

In this sample, this clone turned up a few times. The CDR3 sequence is CASSLLTGYEQFF. CDR3 sequence (DNA): TGTGCCAGCAGCCTATTAACGGGTTATGAGCAGTTCTTC. The gene calls are TRBV14 and TRBJ2-1; D not certain. The V gene lost 4 bases and the J gene lost 8 bases, with 12 bases spanning the gap. Germline V CDR1 and CDR2: SGHDN, FVKESK. This CDR3 has 13 residues.

V is TRBV7-8 and J is TRBJ2-3; maybe TRBD1 (6 bases). Germline-derived CDR1 and CDR2 are SGHVS and FQNEAQ. V was shortened by 1 base and J by 14 bases, with 13 bases between the two germline ends. This CDR3 spans 12 amino acids. The CDR3: CASSLVLGAMYF. For the CDR3, the DNA is TGTGCCAGCAGCTTAGTTTTGGGGGCCATGTATTTT.

This clone showed up just a few times. The rearrangement uses TRBV7-9 and TRBJ2-2, with 8 bases fitting TRBD1. The CDR3 consists of 15 residues. Trimming took 7 bases from V and 1 from J; bases not matched to a gene: 5. CDR1 SEHNR and CDR2 FQNEAQ come from the germline V gene (reference sequence). The DNA of the CDR3 is TGTGCCAGCACGACAGGGGCCTTGAACACCGGGGAGCTGTTTTTT. It translates to CASTTGALNTGELFF.

This clone was picked up a small number of times. This chain uses TRBV6-5 with TRBJ1-2; 10 nucleotides agree with TRBD1. Germline CDR1 MNHEY, CDR2 SVGAGI. The CDR3 consists of 13 residues. V lost 5 bases to trimming and J lost 6 bases; unmatched junction nucleotides: 3. This chain's CDR3 is CASSRQGANGYTF. The CDR3 coding sequence is TGTGCCAGCAGTCGACAGGGGGCGAATGGCTACACCTTC.

The chain links TRBV7-2 to TRBJ1-1; no clear D gene. The CDR3 is made up of 13 amino acids. Germline V gene sequence: CDR1 SGHTA, CDR2 FQGNSA. The V end was cut by 4 bases, the J end by 0 bases, with 6 bases between. The CDR3 region has the DNA TGTGCCAGCAGCTCCCTCGTGAACACTGAAGCTTTCTTT. This gives the protein CASSSLVNTEAFF.

This clone was seen a few times. The V gene is TRBV28, the J gene TRBJ2-7; TRBD1 aligns across 9 bases. The V and J ends lost 6 bases and 5 bases, in that order; junction bases with no gene match: 5. Germline values: CDR1 MDHEN, CDR2 SYDVKM. The CDR3 extends over 13 amino acids. The CDR3 spells CASRGQGSDEQYF. The CDR3 region has the DNA TGTGCCAGCAGGGGACAGGGCAGTGACGAGCAGTACTTC. The full variable domain, with the rest looked up from reference TRBV28 and TRBJ2-7, is DVKVTQSSRYLVKRTGEKVFLECVQDMDHENMFWYRQDPGLGLRLIYFSYDVKMKEKGDIPEGYSVSREKKERFSLILESASTNQTSMYLCASRGQGSDEQYFGPGTRLTVT.

This clone came up a few times. The genes are TRBV7-9 and TRBJ1-2; D not certain. The V and J ends lost 5 bases and 4 bases respectively, with 11 bases between them. CDR3 length equals 13 residues. Germline V gives CDR1 SEHNR, CDR2 FQNEAQ (reference sequence). The CDR3 protein is CASSLRDFYGYTF. DNA for the CDR3: TGTGCCAGCAGCCTCAGAGACTTCTATGGCTACACCTTC.

The chain employs TRBV2 and TRBJ2-7; TRBD1 agrees at 9 bases. V was clipped by 4 bases and J by 4 bases; unmatched bases: 5. Per germline, CDR1 SNHLY and CDR2 FYNNEI. The CDR3 consists of 14 residues. The CDR3 is CASSVGTGYYEQYF. The DNA for the CDR3 is TGTGCCAGCAGTGTGGGGACAGGGTATTACGAGCAGTACTTC.

The chain couples TRBV6-5 to TRBJ2-1; D call uncertain. CDR3 length: 16 amino acids. The V end lost 0 bases, the J end lost 0 bases, and 9 bases lay between the germline ends. Germline V gene sequence: CDR1 MNHEY, CDR2 SVGAGI. CDR3 loop: CASSYSIHNSYNEQFF. The CDR3 DNA reads TGTGCCAGCAGTTACTCAATACATAACTCCTACAATGAGCAGTTCTTC.

The V call is TRBV7-9, the J call TRBJ2-1; 14 bases agree with TRBD2. Germline CDR1 is SEHNR and CDR2 is FQNEAQ (reference sequence). V lost 5 bases, J lost 8 bases, and 8 bases stayed unmatched. CDR3 length equals 16 residues. This CDR3 is CASSPRLAGGRYEQFF. DNA of the CDR3: TGTGCCAGCAGCCCCCGACTAGCGGGGGGGCGATATGAGCAGTTCTTC.

The V and J genes are TRBV5-4 and TRBJ2-3; 11 nucleotides match TRBD1. This CDR3 spans 14 amino acids. J gave up 6 bases and V 4 bases, and 4 bases lay outside the gene matches. Germline CDR1 SGHNT, CDR2 YYREEE (reference sequence). In nucleotides, the CDR3 is TGTGCCAGCAGCCAAGGGACAGGGGGGGATACGCAGTATTTT. Translation: CASSQGTGGDTQYF.

This clone appeared a few times. The J gene is TRBJ1-5, the V gene TRBV30; D is unresolved. Trimming pared 3 bases from V and 0 bases from J, leaving 6 bases between. The germline gives CDR1 GTSNPN, CDR2 SVGIG (reference sequence). This CDR3 comprises 13 residues. As DNA, the CDR3 is TGTGCCTGGAGGGAGAATAGCAATCAGCCCCAGCATTTT. The encoded protein is CAWRENSNQPQHF.

The gene calls are TRBV27 and TRBJ1-4; 8 bases are shared with TRBD1. Trimming removed 4 bases from V and 8 bases from J; junction bases left unmatched: 6. This CDR3 contains 14 residues. The germline gives CDR1 MNHEY, CDR2 SMNVEV (reference sequence). The CDR3 bases are TGTGCCAGCAGTTCCTGGACAGGGATCGAAAAACTGTTTTTT. Its translation: CASSSWTGIEKLFF.

The chain carries TRBV11-1 and TRBJ2-5; possible D gene TRBD1, 6 bases. The DNA end is more similar to TRBJ2-7, so the J call may be wrong. Germline CDR1 SGHAT, CDR2 FQDESV (reference sequence). The length of the CDR3 is 17 residues. The CDR3: CASSLARFVRGFYEQYF. The DNA of the CDR3 is TGTGCCAGCAGCTTAGCGAGGTTTGTCAGGGGATTCTACGAGCAGTACTTC.

The chain links TRBV4-1 to TRBJ1-2; 10 nucleotides align to TRBD1. Trimming at V came to 2 bases and at J to 7 bases, leaving 7 bases not matched to a gene. Germline loops: CDR1 MGHRA, CDR2 YSYEKL. The length of the CDR3 is 15 residues. The CDR3 bases are TGCGCCAGCAGCCAAAACTCGACAGGGGGCTCTGGCTACACCTTC. Protein product: CASSQNSTGGSGYTF.

The chain uses TRBV23-1 and TRBJ1-1; D is unclear. TRBV23-1 is an ORF, with its function uncertain. The germline V and J ends were trimmed by 4 bases and 4 bases, with 22 bases remaining between them. The CDR3 spans 17 residues. In nucleotides, the CDR3 is TGCGCCAGCAGTCGATTCATTCGGCGGGCGGACGGCACTGAAGCTTTCTTT. Translating it yields CASSRFIRRADGTEAFF.

V usage is TRBV28 and J usage is TRBJ1-1; D ambiguous. The V end was cut by 7 bases, the J end by 1 base, with 13 bases between. The CDR3 is made up of 14 amino acids. Germline V gene data show CDR1 as MDHEN and CDR2 as SYDVKM. The CDR3 is CASTRPTANTEAFF. CDR3 sequence (DNA): TGTGCCAGCACTCGACCGACTGCGAACACTGAAGCTTTCTTT.

There are a few counts of this clone. The chain has TRBV9 and TRBJ1-1; tentative D call: TRBD1 (6 bases). The CDR3 contains 14 residues. In germline, CDR1 is SGDLS, CDR2 YYNGEE. Trimming shortened V by 3 bases and J by 7 bases, and 16 bases separated the two germline ends. This chain's CDR3 is CASSGRTVLHEAFF. The CDR3, as DNA: TGTGCCAGCAGCGGACGGACAGTCCTGCATGAAGCTTTCTTT.

This clone was detected only a few times. The chain joins TRBV30 to TRBJ1-5; no definite D call. The V and J ends lost 2 bases and 4 bases respectively, with 9 bases between them. This CDR3 is built from 13 residues. Germline CDR1 reads GTSNPN; CDR2 reads SVGIG (reference sequence). CDR3 in DNA: TGTGCCTGGAGTTCAGTGGAGAATCAGCCCCAGCATTTT. Protein: CAWSSVENQPQHF. Looking up the rest from reference TRBV30 and TRBJ1-5 gives the full variable domain: SQTIHQWPATLVQPVGSPLSLECTVEGTSNPNLYWYRQAAGRGLQLLFYSVGIGQISSEVPQNLSASRPQDRQFILSSKKLLLSDSGFYLCAWSSVENQPQHFGDGTRLSIL.

The chain carries TRBV28 and TRBJ1-1; no definite D call. V lost 1 base to trimming and J lost 1 base, with 7 bases between them. The germline V gene has CDR1 MDHEN and CDR2 SYDVKM. There are 14 residues in the CDR3. This chain's CDR3 is CASSLLRGNTEAFF. In DNA, the CDR3 is TGTGCCAGCAGTTTATTGCGTGGGAACACTGAAGCTTTCTTT.

V gene TRBV7-8 combines with J gene TRBJ2-1; D is unclear. This CDR3 is 15 amino acids long. CDR1 is SGHVS and CDR2 is FQNEAQ in the germline V gene. V was pared by 2 bases and J by 8 bases, with 16 bases between. CDR3 in amino acids: CASSLYRVLEDEQFF. Here the CDR3 DNA reads TGTGCCAGCAGCTTATACCGGGTTTTGGAAGATGAGCAGTTCTTC.